There are a few counts of the clone carrying this T cell receptor beta chain. The CDR3 is made up of 12 amino acids. Germline CDR1 MNHEY, CDR2 SVGEGT. V shed 0 bases and J shed 2 bases, with 1 base lying between them. Noted time point: sample taken at primary tumor resection. Whole RNA, which was extracted from tumor, nontumor lung tissue or frozen PBMC, was sequenced without any cell sorting. The donor group consisted of over 55 patients who had untreated, early-stage non-small cell lung cancer. This sample stems from a study of spatial heterogeneity in lung cancer. Using its own MiXCR run on the 5' RACE reads, TCRdb lists one record per CDR3 protein. The sample holds more than 10,000 distinct CDR3 sequences, 11% to 15% seen once.

The rearrangement uses TRBV6-2 or TRBV6-3 and TRBJ1-1; D gene ambiguous. Sequenced here: PBMCs, sampled at surgery. The receptor was derived from a male donor with early-stage non-small cell lung cancer. CDR3: CASSYSNTEAFF. CDR3 DNA: TGTGCCAGCAGTTACTCCAACACTGAAGCTTTCTTT.